The 32 T cell receptor beta chains reported below all come from one sample, sequenced in a study of T cell responses to AZD1222 COVID-19 vaccine. Here immunoSEQ multiplex PCR was the method, and the copy in TCRdb shows in-frame clones only, minus some. The sample records roughly 110,000 clones, 87% being singletons. Sequenced here: peripheral blood, sampled 28 days after the second AZD1222 dose. These receptors originate from an adult who received the AZD1222 COVID-19 vaccine.

The V and J genes are TRBV5-4 and TRBJ1-2; D is unclear. The germline V gene has CDR1 SGHNT and CDR2 YYREEE (reference sequence). This CDR3 has 14 residues. V gave up 1 base and J gave up 2 bases, with 9 bases separating them. CDR3 region: CASSLSGINYGYTF. The CDR3 nucleotides read TGTGCCAGCAGCTTGTCGGGGATCAACTATGGCTACACCTTC.

This chain connects TRBV6-2 or TRBV6-3 to TRBJ2-7; D is uncertain. CDR3 size: 16 residues. Trimming pared 5 bases from V and 0 bases from J, leaving 17 bases between. Germline CDR1 is MNHEY and CDR2 is SVGEGT. In DNA form, the CDR3 reads TGTGCCAGCAGTGGGATCGTTGGGCTAAGCTCCTACGAGCAGTACTTC. This translates into CASSGIVGLSSYEQYF.

This chain joins TRBV6-6 and TRBJ1-5; the D is unclear. CDR1 and CDR2 from the germline V gene are MNHNY and SVGAGI (reference sequence). The ends were cut back, 2 bases at V and 5 bases at J, with 10 bases in the middle. This CDR3 spans 14 amino acids. This CDR3 is CASSYRPPDQPQHF. CDR3 nucleotides: TGTGCCAGCAGTTACCGGCCCCCGGATCAGCCCCAGCATTTT.

V usage is TRBV2 and J usage is TRBJ1-2; 7 nucleotides agree with TRBD1. Germline V lookup: CDR1 SNHLY, CDR2 FYNNEI. V gave up 6 bases and J gave up 3 bases; unmatched junction bases: 4. The CDR3 loop spans 13 amino acids. CDR3 amino acids: CASSSTGHYGYTF. In nucleotides, the CDR3 is TGTGCCAGCAGCTCGACAGGGCACTATGGCTACACCTTC. The full variable domain, in which reference TRBV2 and TRBJ1-2 provide the parts outside the CDR3, is EPEVTQTPSHQVTQMGQEVILRCVPISNHLYFYWYRQILGQKVEFLVSFYNNEISEKSEIFDDQFSVERPDGSNFTLKIRSTKLEDSAMYFCASSSTGHYGYTFGSGTRLTVV.

This chain connects TRBV30 to TRBJ1-6; D gene uncertain. Germline CDR1 and CDR2: GTSNPN and SVGIG (reference sequence). This CDR3 spans 12 amino acids. Between the trimmed V and J ends, which lost 2 bases and 5 bases, there was a span of 4 bases. The CDR3 loop is CAWSTDNSPLHF. The CDR3 DNA reads as TGTGCCTGGAGTACTGATAATTCACCCCTCCACTTT.

V usage is TRBV28 and J usage is TRBJ2-6; 8 bases map to TRBD1. The CDR3 length is 18 residues. V lost 7 bases and J lost 0; bases outside the gene matches: 11. Germline V gene sequence: CDR1 MDHEN, CDR2 SYDVKM. The CDR3 protein is CASTPSTGVSSGANVLTF. The CDR3 DNA is TGTGCCAGCACCCCCTCGACAGGGGTTAGCTCTGGGGCCAACGTCCTGACTTTC. The whole variable domain, filled in from reference TRBV28 and TRBJ2-6, reads DVKVTQSSRYLVKRTGEKVFLECVQDMDHENMFWYRQDPGLGLRLIYFSYDVKMKEKGDIPEGYSVSREKKERFSLILESASTNQTSMYLCASTPSTGVSSGANVLTFGAGSRLTVL.

The rearrangement uses TRBV12-5 and TRBJ1-4; tentative D call: TRBD1 (6 bases). The CDR3 is 17 residues long. Trimming left V 1 base short and J 0 bases short, with 12 bases between. From germline, CDR1 is LGHNT and CDR2 FRNRAP. The CDR3 region is CASGLDYTGPTNEKLFF. As DNA, the CDR3 is TGTGCTAGTGGTTTGGACTACACAGGGCCAACTAATGAAAAACTGTTTTTT. The whole variable domain, remainder taken from reference TRBV12-5 and TRBJ1-4, is DARVTQTPRHKVTEMGQEVTMRCQPILGHNTVFWYRQTMMQGLELLAYFRNRAPLDDSGMPKDRFSAEMPDATLATLKIQPSEPRDSAVYFCASGLDYTGPTNEKLFFGSGTQLSVL.

This chain joins TRBV7-2 and TRBJ2-1; tentative D call: TRBD2 (6 bases). CDR1 is SGHTA and CDR2 is FQGNSA in the germline V gene. This CDR3 comprises 12 residues. V was shortened by 1 base and J by 12 bases, with 10 bases between the two germline ends. The CDR3 bases are TGTGCCAGCAGCTTAGAGGAGGGCGGGCAGTTCTTC. Its protein product is CASSLEEGGQFF.

V is TRBV7-9 and J is TRBJ2-7, with D unresolved. Germline V gene data show CDR1 as SEHNR and CDR2 as FQNEAQ (reference sequence). The CDR3 length is 12 residues. Trimming stripped 1 base from V and 3 bases from J, with 4 bases between. This CDR3 reads CASSLDHYEQYF. The CDR3, as DNA: TGTGCCAGCAGCTTAGATCACTACGAGCAGTACTTC.

V gene TRBV9 combines with J gene TRBJ2-5; tentatively, D is TRBD2 (7 bases). The CDR3 is 15 amino acids. The germline V gene encodes CDR1 SGDLS and CDR2 YYNGEE. Trimming removed 4 bases at V and 4 bases at J, with 17 bases between. Written as DNA, the CDR3 is TGTGCCAGCAGCCCCCCTGGGGGGGGCAGAGAGACCCAGTACTTC. This encodes CASSPPGGGRETQYF.

J is TRBJ1-5 and V is TRBV18; D unclear. V shed 3 bases and J shed 7 bases, with 10 bases lying between them. The CDR3 is 13 residues long. CDR1 is KGHSH and CDR2 is LQKENI in the germline V gene. The CDR3, as DNA: TGTGCCAGCTCACCCAGTGAGAACCAGCCCCAGCATTTT. Translating it yields CASSPSENQPQHF.

The chain uses TRBV11-2 and TRBJ2-7; D ambiguous. This CDR3 contains 15 residues. From germline, CDR1 is SGHAT and CDR2 FQNNGV. V gave up 1 base and J gave up 0 bases, with 10 bases separating them. This chain's CDR3 is CASSLVAWSSYEQYF. The CDR3 DNA reads TGTGCCAGCAGCTTAGTCGCCTGGAGCTCCTACGAGCAGTACTTC.

The chain recombines TRBV7-9 with TRBJ1-5, with 10 bases identical to TRBD1. Germline V CDR1 and CDR2: SEHNR, FQNEAQ (reference sequence). J lost 7 bases, V lost 5 bases, and 14 bases had no gene match. This CDR3 is 17 amino acids long. The CDR3 is CASSEGQGHGSGQPQHF. CDR3 in DNA: TGTGCCAGCAGCGAGGGACAGGGGCACGGGTCAGGCCAGCCCCAGCATTTT.

This chain uses TRBV10-1 with TRBJ2-7, with TRBD1 identical over 8 bases. CDR3 length: 15 amino acids. Germline lookup yields CDR1 WNHNN and CDR2 SYGVQD (reference sequence). V shed 4 bases, J shed 1 base, and the junction held 6 bases outside the gene matches. This chain's CDR3 is CASSVRGRGSYEQYF. The CDR3 DNA is TGCGCCAGCAGTGTCAGGGGGCGCGGTTCCTACGAGCAGTACTTC.

The V call is TRBV12-3 or TRBV12-4, the J call TRBJ1-1, with no clear D. The germline V and J ends were trimmed by 2 bases and 1 base, with 5 bases remaining between them. This CDR3 is 13 amino acids long. The CDR3 DNA reads as TGTGCCAGCAGTTTACAGCGGAACACTGAAGCTTTCTTT. Protein sequence: CASSLQRNTEAFF.

This rearrangement joins TRBV5-6 to TRBJ1-5, with D possibly being TRBD1 (6 bases). The CDR3 length is 15 residues. V shed 2 bases and J shed 1 base, with 10 bases lying between them. Looked up from germline, CDR1 is SGHDT and CDR2 is YYEEEE. For the CDR3, the DNA is TGTGCCAGCAGCTTAGGGGGTATGAGCAATCAGCCCCAGCATTTT. This gives the protein CASSLGGMSNQPQHF.

The J gene is TRBJ2-3, the V gene TRBV18; D gene unclear. The germline V gene has CDR1 KGHSH and CDR2 LQKENI. The CDR3 runs 13 residues. V was cut by 4 bases and J by 8 bases, with 13 bases left in between. For the CDR3, the DNA is TGTGCCAGCTCACTTCAAGGACGGTCTACGCAGTATTTT. This translates into CASSLQGRSTQYF.

The chain carries TRBV24-1 and TRBJ1-3; D is uncertain. Trimming left V 7 bases short and J 4 bases short, with 7 bases between. Germline lookup yields CDR1 KGHDR and CDR2 SFDVKD. The CDR3 consists of 12 residues. The CDR3 reads CATSDAGNTIYF. CDR3 nucleotide sequence: TGTGCCACCAGCGATGCGGGAAACACCATATATTTT.

The V and J genes are TRBV5-7 and TRBJ1-4; D might be TRBD1 (6 bases). TRBV5-7 has ORF status, its function being uncertain. V was cut by 1 base and J by 0 bases, with 19 bases left in between. CDR3 size: 19 residues. CDR3 bases: TGTGCCAGCAGCTTGACCGGGGGGCGAAGGCGAGCAACTAATGAAAAACTGTTTTTT. This codes for CASSLTGGRRRATNEKLFF.

In this sample, this clone turned up a few times. J is TRBJ1-2 and V is TRBV19; D not resolved. Trimming shortened V by 6 bases and J by 6 bases, and 14 bases separated the two germline ends. This CDR3 contains 13 residues. CDR1 and CDR2 (germline): LNHDA, SQIVND (reference sequence). CDR3 sequence (DNA): TGTGCCAGTAGCTCACGGATGTTGAATGGCTACACCTTC. Translating gives CASSSRMLNGYTF.

The J gene is TRBJ2-7, the V gene TRBV4-2; D is uncertain. The CDR3 is 14 amino acids. Germline V CDR1 and CDR2: LGHNA, YNFKEQ. V lost 1 base and J lost 1, with 8 bases in between. CDR3 nucleotides: TGTGCCAGCAGCCAAGGATTAGGTTCCTACGAGCAGTACTTC. Translating it yields CASSQGLGSYEQYF.

V gene TRBV3-1 (or the pseudogene TRBV3-2) combines with J gene TRBJ1-2; D perhaps matches TRBD1 (5 bases). Looked up from germline, CDR1 is LGHDT and CDR2 is YNNKEL (reference sequence). Trimming took 4 bases from V and 8 from J, leaving 20 bases between them. The CDR3 runs 15 residues. In nucleotides, the CDR3 is TGTGCCAGCAGCCCGCCGGGGGGGAGGGCTGGAGGCTACACCTTC. It codes for CASSPPGGRAGGYTF.

Concerning this clone: One junction end disagrees with the germline gene, perhaps due to a read error. This chain uses TRBV5-1 with TRBJ1-6; tentative D call: TRBD1 (6 bases). The CDR3 loop spans 15 amino acids. CDR1 and CDR2 from the germline V gene are SGHRS and YFSETQ. DNA of the CDR3: TGCGCCAGCAGCTTACAGGGCCCCTATGATTCACCCCTCCACTTT. Protein: CASSLQGPYDSPLHF.

The table lists this clone with a count of one. The J gene is TRBJ1-6, the V gene TRBV7-2, with TRBD1 as a possible D gene (5 bases). V was clipped by 4 bases and J by 5 bases, with 15 bases between them. CDR3 length: 16 residues. Germline V CDR1 and CDR2: SGHTA, FQGNSA. DNA for the CDR3: TGTGCCAGCAGCTCCCTCAGAAGGGGAGATAATTCACCCCTCCACTTT. The encoded protein is CASSSLRRGDNSPLHF.

V is TRBV6-2 or TRBV6-3 and J is TRBJ2-7; TRBD1 agrees at 7 bases. V trimming: 6 bases; J trimming: 0 bases; junction bases outside the gene matches: 5. Germline V lookup: CDR1 MNHEY, CDR2 SVGEGT. The CDR3 sequence is 14 residues long. The CDR3 region has the DNA TGTGCCAGCAGCAAACAGGGGACCTCCTACGAGCAGTACTTC. It specifies CASSKQGTSYEQYF.

This clone has more than one count but fewer than ten. Other nucleotide sequences in the sample specify the same CDR3. The rearrangement joins TRBV6-4 to TRBJ2-1; 10 bases map to TRBD2. V was clipped by 2 bases and J by 5 bases; unmatched bases: 3. This CDR3 is 15 amino acids long. Germline V lookup: CDR1 MRHNA, CDR2 SNTAGT. The CDR3 coding sequence is TGTGCCAGCAGTGACGGTACTAGCGGGGACAATGAGCAGTTCTTC. Protein sequence: CASSDGTSGDNEQFF.

This clone was seen just once. V usage is TRBV4-1 and J usage is TRBJ2-7; D uncertain. The length of the CDR3 is 13 residues. V was trimmed by 1 base and J by 3 bases, leaving 7 bases between them. Germline V gene lookup returns CDR1 MGHRA and CDR2 YSYEKL. The CDR3: CASSQGADYEQYF. For the CDR3, the DNA is TGCGCCAGCAGCCAAGGGGCAGACTACGAGCAGTACTTC.

With regard to this clone: Other DNA sequences from this sample encode an identical CDR3 as well. V is TRBV5-1 and J is TRBJ1-6, with a tentative D call TRBD1 (5 bases). With 0 bases removed from V and 0 bases from J, the gap between germline ends came to 7 bases. Germline V gene sequence: CDR1 SGHRS, CDR2 YFSETQ. This CDR3 region has 16 residues. CDR3 DNA: TGCGCCAGCAGCTTGGCAGGGAGCTCCTATAATTCACCCCTCCACTTT. Translating gives CASSLAGSSYNSPLHF.

The chain carries TRBV5-8 and TRBJ1-3; a possible D gene is TRBD1 (5 bases). With 4 bases removed from V and 2 bases from J, the gap between germline ends came to 19 bases. Germline V CDR1 and CDR2: SGHTS, YDEGEE. CDR3 length: 17 residues. The CDR3, as DNA: TGTGCCAGCAGCCATGCCTCATTGAGAGGGGCTGGAAACACCATATATTTT. Amino acids: CASSHASLRGAGNTIYF.

The rearrangement links TRBV19 to TRBJ1-1; 7 bases align to TRBD1. The ends lost 7 bases at V and 1 base at J; junction bases unmatched: 6. Germline assignment: CDR1 LNHDA and CDR2 SQIVND (reference sequence). The CDR3 runs to 14 residues. The CDR3 DNA follows: TGTGCCAGTACCCCGGGACAGAGGAACACTGAAGCTTTCTTT. Amino acid sequence: CASTPGQRNTEAFF. Supplemented by reference TRBV19 and TRBJ1-1, the full variable domain reads DGGITQSPKYLFRKEGQNVTLSCEQNLNHDAMYWYRQDPGQGLRLIYYSQIVNDFQKGDIAEGYSVSREKKESFPLTVTSAQKNPTAFYLCASTPGQRNTEAFFGQGTRLTVV.

The chain has TRBV5-1 and TRBJ1-5, with TRBD1 identical over 8 bases. Germline CDR1 SGHRS, CDR2 YFSETQ. Unmatched junction bases numbered 5, after V lost 4 bases and J lost 5 bases. The CDR3 totals 14 residues. The CDR3 DNA follows: TGCGCCAGCAGCCACGGACAGGGCGATCAGCCCCAGCATTTT. Encoded protein: CASSHGQGDQPQHF.

This chain links TRBV4-2 with TRBJ2-1; D might be TRBD2 (7 bases). The CDR3 has 18 amino acids. Trimming cost V 0 bases and J 4 bases, with 19 bases left between them. Germline CDR1 LGHNA, CDR2 YNFKEQ. The CDR3 bases are TGTGCCAGCAGCCAAGACTGGGACCCGGGGGGCCTTTACAATGAGCAGTTCTTC. Translated: CASSQDWDPGGLYNEQFF.